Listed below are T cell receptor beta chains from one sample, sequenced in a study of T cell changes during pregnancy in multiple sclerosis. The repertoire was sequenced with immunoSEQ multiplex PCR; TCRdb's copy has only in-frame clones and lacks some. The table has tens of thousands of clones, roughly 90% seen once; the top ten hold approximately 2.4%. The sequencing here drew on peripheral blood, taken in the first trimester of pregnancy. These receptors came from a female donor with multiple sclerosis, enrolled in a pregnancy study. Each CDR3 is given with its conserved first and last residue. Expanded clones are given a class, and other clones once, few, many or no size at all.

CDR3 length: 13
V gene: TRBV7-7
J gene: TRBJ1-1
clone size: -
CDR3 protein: CASSLQERTEAFF

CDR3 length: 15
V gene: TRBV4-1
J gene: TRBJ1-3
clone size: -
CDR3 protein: CASSRVGVTGNTIYF

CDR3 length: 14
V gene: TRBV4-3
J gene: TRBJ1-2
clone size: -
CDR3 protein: CASSQDLANYGYTF

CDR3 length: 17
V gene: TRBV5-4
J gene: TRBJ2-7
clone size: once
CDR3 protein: CASSPGTGNAGGYEQYF

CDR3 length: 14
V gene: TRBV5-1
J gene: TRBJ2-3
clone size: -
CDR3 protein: CASSFWGQSDTQYF

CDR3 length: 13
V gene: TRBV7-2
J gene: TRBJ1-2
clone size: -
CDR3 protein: CASSPWDIDGYTF

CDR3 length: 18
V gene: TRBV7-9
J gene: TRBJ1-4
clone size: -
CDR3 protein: CASSPGQGIPSTNEKLFF

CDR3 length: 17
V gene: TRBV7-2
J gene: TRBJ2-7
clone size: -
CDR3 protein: CASSSPRKGGRASEQYF

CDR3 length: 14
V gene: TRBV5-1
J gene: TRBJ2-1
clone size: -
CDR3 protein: CASRIGILVNEQFF

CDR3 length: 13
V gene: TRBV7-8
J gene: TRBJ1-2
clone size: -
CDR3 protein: CASSAGQNYGYTF

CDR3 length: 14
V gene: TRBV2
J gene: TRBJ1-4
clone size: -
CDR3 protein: CASTTGTGNEKLFF

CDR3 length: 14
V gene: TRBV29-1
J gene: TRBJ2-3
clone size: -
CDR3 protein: CSVVLAGGTDTQYF

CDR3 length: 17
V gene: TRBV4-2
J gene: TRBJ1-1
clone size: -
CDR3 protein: CASSQEGQGGPNTEAFF

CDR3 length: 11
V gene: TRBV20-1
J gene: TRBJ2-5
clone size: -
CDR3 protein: CSATYSETQYF

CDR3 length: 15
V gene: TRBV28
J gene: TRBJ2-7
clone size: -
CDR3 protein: CASSVTSGMLYEQYF

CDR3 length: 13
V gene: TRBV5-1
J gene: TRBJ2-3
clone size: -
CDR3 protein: CASRTSGKDTQYF

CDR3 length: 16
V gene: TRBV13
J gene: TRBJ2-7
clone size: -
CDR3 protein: CASSGWGLAGASEQYF

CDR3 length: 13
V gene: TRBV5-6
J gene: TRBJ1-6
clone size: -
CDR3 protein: CASVGGDNSPLHF

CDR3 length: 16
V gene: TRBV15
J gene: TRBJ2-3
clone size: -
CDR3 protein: CATSRAPSGDTDTQYF

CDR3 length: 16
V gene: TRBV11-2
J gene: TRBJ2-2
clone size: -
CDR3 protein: CASSRLTGPNTGELFF

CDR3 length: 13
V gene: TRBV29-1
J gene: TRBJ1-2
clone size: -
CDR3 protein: CSVEGQGLYGYTF

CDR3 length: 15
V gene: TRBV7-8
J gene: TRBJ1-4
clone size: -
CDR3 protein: CASSPDDVGSEKLFF

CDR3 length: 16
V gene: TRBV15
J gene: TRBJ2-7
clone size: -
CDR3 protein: CATSRDLKGAGYEQYF

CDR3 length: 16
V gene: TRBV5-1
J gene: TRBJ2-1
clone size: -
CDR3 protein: CASALGSSGAGNEQFF

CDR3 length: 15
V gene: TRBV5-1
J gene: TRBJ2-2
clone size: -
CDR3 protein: CASSSGGTDTGELFF

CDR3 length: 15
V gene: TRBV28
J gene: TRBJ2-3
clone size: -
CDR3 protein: CARARRVIITDTQYF

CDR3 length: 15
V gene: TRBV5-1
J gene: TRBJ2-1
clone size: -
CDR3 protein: CASSLKGGGADEQFF

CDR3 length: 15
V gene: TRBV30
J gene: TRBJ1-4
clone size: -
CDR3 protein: CAWSAPGTANEKLFF

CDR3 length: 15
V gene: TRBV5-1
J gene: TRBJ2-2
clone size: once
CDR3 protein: CASSMDRGNTGELFF

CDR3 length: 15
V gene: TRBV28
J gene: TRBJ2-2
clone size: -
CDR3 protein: CASSLGTANTGELFF

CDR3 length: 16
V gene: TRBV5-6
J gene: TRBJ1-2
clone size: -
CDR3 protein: CASSSAGTANNYGYTF

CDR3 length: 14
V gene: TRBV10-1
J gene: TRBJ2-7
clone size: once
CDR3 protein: CASIDRGFGYEQYF

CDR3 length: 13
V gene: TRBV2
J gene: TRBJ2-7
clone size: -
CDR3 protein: CASSEDTGYEQYF

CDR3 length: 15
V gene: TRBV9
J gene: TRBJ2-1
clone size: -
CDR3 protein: CASSTSIHLTNEQFF

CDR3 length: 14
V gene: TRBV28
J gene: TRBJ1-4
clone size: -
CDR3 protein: CASSLGGRNEKLFF

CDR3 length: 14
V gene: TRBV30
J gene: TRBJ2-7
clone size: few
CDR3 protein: CAWSTPSGNSEQYF

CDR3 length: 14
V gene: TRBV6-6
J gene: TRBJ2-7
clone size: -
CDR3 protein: CASTRTGGSYEQYF

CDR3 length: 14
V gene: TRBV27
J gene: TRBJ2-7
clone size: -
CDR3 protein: CASSLKRSSYEQYF

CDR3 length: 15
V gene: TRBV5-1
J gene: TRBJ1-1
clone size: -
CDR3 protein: CASSYYRGQGTEAFF

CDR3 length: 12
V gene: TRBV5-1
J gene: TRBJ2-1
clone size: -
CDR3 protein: CASSLDQGGEFF

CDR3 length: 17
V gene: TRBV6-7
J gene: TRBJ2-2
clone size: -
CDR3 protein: CASSYSSFRQTGGELFF